The 5 T cell receptor beta chains below were found in one sample sequenced in a study of shared clonotypes between healthy human individuals. The method was immunoSEQ multiplex PCR; TCRdb's version includes in-frame clones alone and lacks a portion of them. Altogether 2 million to 2.5 million clones are present, approximately 90% being singletons, with the ten largest covering approximately 0.39%. Sequenced: naive CD4+ T cells from PBMCs. As for subset: CD45RA+ positively selected. These receptors came from a man younger than 35 in good health. Some clones in this sample may be carry-over from other donors' samples.

The chain uses TRBV5-6 and TRBJ1-5; no clear D gene. Germline CDR1 SGHDT, CDR2 YYEEEE. This CDR3 is 14 amino acids long. V was pared by 2 bases and J by 6 bases, with 12 bases between. CDR3 nucleotide sequence: TGTGCCAGCAGCTTCAGAATCGAGGCTCAGCCCCAGCATTTT. Residues: CASSFRIEAQPQHF.

Note on this clone: Within the sample, other DNA sequences also encode this same CDR3. This chain joins TRBV14 and TRBJ1-3; D gene ambiguous. The CDR3 sequence is 12 residues long. Germline assignment: CDR1 SGHDN and CDR2 FVKESK. With 1 base removed from V and 4 bases from J, the gap between germline ends came to 2 bases. The CDR3 spells CASSQGGNTIYF. Written as DNA, the CDR3 is TGTGCCAGCAGCCAAGGAGGAAACACCATATATTTT. Full variable domain (missing parts from reference TRBV14 and TRBJ1-3): EAGVTQFPSHSVIEKGQTVTLRCDPISGHDNLYWYRRVMGKEIKFLLHFVKESKQDESGMPNNRFLAERTGGTYSTLKVQPAELEDSGVYFCASSQGGNTIYFGEGSWLTVV.

About this clone: This CDR3 is also generated by other DNA sequences in the sample. The V call is TRBV5-1, the J call TRBJ2-3; perhaps D is TRBD1 or TRBD2 (5 bases each). From germline, CDR1 is SGHRS and CDR2 YFSETQ. The CDR3 contains 14 residues. Trimming cost V 0 bases and J 2 bases, with 7 bases left between them. The CDR3 here is CASSLAGTTDTQYF. CDR3 DNA: TGCGCCAGCAGCTTGGCCGGGACCACAGATACGCAGTATTTT.

The chain joins TRBV28 to TRBJ1-4; a possible D gene is TRBD1 (5 bases). This CDR3 has 15 amino acids. Per germline, CDR1 MDHEN and CDR2 SYDVKM. Trimming left V 3 bases short and J 4 bases short, with 12 bases between. In DNA, the CDR3 is TGTGCCAGCAGTTTCCAGGGTAGTAGTAATGAAAAACTGTTTTTT. This translates into CASSFQGSSNEKLFF.

V usage is TRBV28 and J usage is TRBJ1-4; no firm D call. V was trimmed by 4 bases and J by 5 bases, leaving 14 bases between them. The germline CDR1 and CDR2 sequences are MDHEN and SYDVKM. The CDR3 is 15 amino acids. In nucleotides, the CDR3 is TGTGCCAGCAGTTCCCCATTTGGGGAAAATGAAAAACTGTTTTTT. Protein sequence: CASSSPFGENEKLFF. The full variable domain, with the rest looked up from reference TRBV28 and TRBJ1-4, is DVKVTQSSRYLVKRTGEKVFLECVQDMDHENMFWYRQDPGLGLRLIYFSYDVKMKEKGDIPEGYSVSREKKERFSLILESASTNQTSMYLCASSSPFGENEKLFFGSGTQLSVL.